This T cell receptor (beta chain) was observed in a study of shared clonotypes between healthy human individuals. The study's findings and limits: It was the few donors that limited the genetic and exposure-history diversity represented. It was the non-shared clonotypes that had lower generation probabilities than clonotypes shared by all four donors.

Trimming removed 5 bases from V and 5 bases from J; junction bases left unmatched: 9. The CDR3 contains 15 residues. CDR1 and CDR2 from the germline V gene are SEHNR and FQNEAQ (reference sequence). Genomic DNA of every subset was divided equally among multiple immunoSEQ plates. This table comes from immunoSEQ multiplex PCR, and its TCRdb copy is limited to in-frame clones, with some not included. Of about 2.2 million clones listed, over 85% are singletons. Naive-designated CD8 cells lacked CD45RO, were positively enriched for CCR7, and omitted terminally differentiated effector memory CD45RA+ cells. Regarding this clone: Its antigen remains unknown.

The TCR was taken from a man aged 18 to 29 in good health. Some clones in this sample may be carry-over from other donors' samples. The specimen was naive CD8+ T cells from PBMCs. The rearrangement joins TRBV7-9 to TRBJ2-3, with 8 bases fitting TRBD2. As DNA, the CDR3 is TGTGCCAGCAGCGTTTTCGGGAGGGCAGGAGATACGCAGTATTTT. The encoded protein is CASSVFGRAGDTQYF.